Given below is one T cell receptor (beta chain) in context. The antigen this receptor binds is unknown. Base-call qualities are not available, and no considerably larger clone is one nucleotide away. This specimen comes from a study of blood T cell repertoires in COVID-19 (dated by TCRdb to about 2020). Turning to the overall study: Samples covering the acute and convalescent phases of COVID-19 were provided by collaborators in the United States, Italy and Spain. The prospective study material was composed of cDNA or gDNA derived from T cells, B-cell-depleted T cells, or PBMCs. Where available, HLA class I and class II types were obtained from metadata supplied by the sample provider rather than from assay-based typing. The sample metadata nearly always contained a de-identified subject ID, COVID-19 status, age in years and sex. The repertoires were released in a freely available public database meant as a resource for research on the immune response to SARS-CoV-2. Samples came from the ongoing ImmuneRACE study (first 160 participants) plus 1,254 subjects from 6 global collaborators. Deeply sampled blood TCRbeta repertoires from subjects exposed to, actively infected with, or recovered from COVID-19 were included in the dataset. Study-wide conclusions, independent of this receptor: How much clinical and demographic metadata was included differed by source and by participant, and the metadata was provided uncurated.

At one collaborating source in Seattle, patients were enrolled during active infection and were followed longitudinally through the course of disease. Each collaborating institution followed its own protocols to collect whole blood in K2EDTA tubes. Collaborator samples were shipped for TCRbeta analysis as frozen whole blood, isolated PBMCs, or DNA extracted from either sample type. TCRbeta CDR3 regions were amplified from genomic DNA by means of the immunoSEQ Assay, a bias-controlled multiplex PCR. The study's processing was this. The number of nucleated cells in each sample was estimated by amplification of reference gene primers within the assay. To quantify the absolute abundance of each unique TCRbeta CDR3 rearrangement, sequence reads were collapsed and filtered. For each sample, productive Simpson clonality was calculated by taking the square root of Simpson's diversity index across productive rearrangements. TCRdb obtained this table from immuneACCESS and retained in-frame rearrangements with V and J assigned. These tables miss some clones; where compared with another copy, unresolved V genes account for less than half of the shortfall, and the remainder is unexplained. The V and J calls and clone size are taken from that table; D and trimming were inferred from the DNA. This sample comprises roughly 200,000 clones, approximately 78% of them detected only once. The ten top clones hold approximately 8.4% of the sample.

Sequenced input: peripheral blood. This TCR was sampled from a woman of 80 years or more with COVID-19, enrolled during active disease.

In nucleotide form, the sequence is TGTGCCAGCAGCTTCGGGACAGGCGCCCTCACAGATACGCAGTATTTT. Its protein reads: CASSFGTGALTDTQYF. The chain was built from TRBV11-2 and TRBJ2-3; TRBD1 lines up with 8 middle nucleotides. Trimming removed 3 bases from V and 2 bases from J; the gene matches leave 7 bases unexplained. The CDR3, from cysteine to phenylalanine, totals 16 residues. This entry keeps only the CDR3 DNA: 48 bases, framed from base 1. Reading the germline V gene gives CDR1 SGHAT and CDR2 FQNNGV.